A single sample is the source of the 27 T cell receptor beta chains below, sequenced in a study of cytomegalovirus exposure and HLA in healthy donors. The PCR ran on 60 Vbeta and 13 Jbeta primers. The method was immunoSEQ multiplex PCR; TCRdb's version includes in-frame clones alone and lacks a portion of them. The sample includes some 65,000 clones, 60% to 65% of them seen just once. The specimen sequenced was PBMCs. These receptors all stem from a man younger than 45 in good health and CMV-seronegative.

In its sample, this clone was seen once. The V call is TRBV7-9, the J call TRBJ1-1; the D gene is possibly TRBD1 (5 bases). There are 12 residues in the CDR3. Trimming left V 5 bases short and J 11 bases short, with 15 bases between. Per the germline V gene, CDR1 is SEHNR and CDR2 is FQNEAQ (reference sequence). CDR3: CASSRTGGEAFF. CDR3 bases: TGTGCCAGCAGCCGAACGGGGGGTGAGGCTTTCTTT.

The chain employs TRBV9 and TRBJ2-3, with a tentative D call TRBD1 (6 bases). Deletions cut 3 bases from V and 3 bases from J, with 14 bases between. Germline V gives CDR1 SGDLS, CDR2 YYNGEE. CDR3 length: 15 residues. CDR3 DNA: TGTGCCAGCAGCGGGACAGCTCAACGGACAGATACGCAGTATTTT. Translated: CASSGTAQRTDTQYF. Supplemented by reference TRBV9 and TRBJ2-3, the full variable domain reads DSGVTQTPKHLITATGQRVTLRCSPRSGDLSVYWYQQSLDQGLQFLIQYYNGEERAKGNILERFSAQQFPDLHSELNLSSLELGDSALYFCASSGTAQRTDTQYFGPGTRLTVL.

V and J are TRBV9 and TRBJ1-5; tentative D call: TRBD1 (5 bases). The germline V gene encodes CDR1 SGDLS and CDR2 YYNGEE. Trimming pared 4 bases from V and 0 bases from J, leaving 8 bases between. The CDR3 extends over 14 amino acids. The CDR3 here is CASSQGNSNQPQHF. The DNA for the CDR3 is TGTGCCAGCAGCCAGGGAAATAGCAATCAGCCCCAGCATTTT.

The chain couples TRBV29-1 to TRBJ2-5; 8 bases line up with TRBD2. The V and J ends lost 5 bases and 4 bases, in that order; junction bases with no gene match: 6. In germline, CDR1 is SQVTM, CDR2 ANQGSEA. The CDR3 has 13 residues. DNA for the CDR3: TGCAGCGTTTACGGCGGGGGGCTAGAGACCCAGTACTTC. Protein: CSVYGGGLETQYF.

The genes are TRBV28 and TRBJ2-1; a possible D gene is TRBD1 (6 bases). The CDR3 is 16 residues long. The germline gives CDR1 MDHEN, CDR2 SYDVKM. Trimming left V 3 bases short and J 3 bases short, with 15 bases between. DNA for the CDR3: TGTGCCAGCAGTTTTTTTAGGGACACAGGCTACAATGAGCAGTTCTTC. Protein: CASSFFRDTGYNEQFF.

In its sample, this clone was seen once. This rearrangement joins TRBV7-6 to TRBJ2-1; possibly TRBD2 for D (5 bases). In germline, CDR1 is SGHVS, CDR2 FNYEAQ. The CDR3 extends over 13 amino acids. V dropped 2 bases and J dropped 6 bases, with 8 bases sitting between them. The CDR3 sequence is CASSLSGVNEQFF. CDR3 DNA sequence: TGTGCCAGCAGCTTAAGCGGAGTCAATGAGCAGTTCTTC. Full variable domain (missing parts from reference TRBV7-6 and TRBJ2-1): GAGVSQSPRYKVTKRGQDVALRCDPISGHVSLYWYRQALGQGPEFLTYFNYEAQQDKSGLPNDRFSAERPEGSISTLTIQRTEQRDSAMYRCASSLSGVNEQFFGPGTRLTVL.

The rearrangement links TRBV7-9 to TRBJ1-6; D gene uncertain. V lost 3 bases and J lost 9, with 6 bases in between. Germline V lookup: CDR1 SEHNR, CDR2 FQNEAQ (reference sequence). This CDR3 has 12 amino acids. The CDR3 nucleotides read TGTGCCAGCAGCTTCCCAGGTTCACCCCTCCACTTT. Translating it yields CASSFPGSPLHF.

A few counts support this clone. The chain employs TRBV6-5 and TRBJ2-3, with TRBD1 as a possible D gene (6 bases). CDR3 length: 15 residues. From germline, CDR1 is MNHEY and CDR2 SVGAGI. Trimming pared 0 bases from V and 4 bases from J, leaving 11 bases between. The CDR3 nucleotides are TGTGCCAGCAGTTACTCGAGGTCAGGGGCAGATACGCAGTATTTT. Translating it yields CASSYSRSGADTQYF.

CDR3 DNA: TGTGCCATCATGGAAGCGGGGGGGCGGGAGACCCAGTACTTC. This sequence encodes CAIMEAGGRETQYF. The chain uses TRBV10-3 and TRBJ2-5; 10 bases line up with TRBD2. V was clipped by 7 bases and J by 5 bases; unmatched bases: 7. The CDR3 is 14 residues long. Germline CDR1 is ENHRY and CDR2 is SYGVKD.

CDR3 region: CAIRASSYNSPLHF. The CDR3 nucleotides are TGTGCCATCAGGGCAAGCTCCTATAATTCACCCCTCCACTTT. The chain uses TRBV10-3 and TRBJ1-6, with D unclear. V gave up 6 bases and J gave up 0 bases, with 6 bases separating them. The length of the CDR3 is 14 residues. Germline V gives CDR1 ENHRY, CDR2 SYGVKD.

The chain couples TRBV14 to TRBJ1-2; D possibly corresponds to TRBD1 (5 bases). The germline V gene encodes CDR1 SGHDN and CDR2 FVKESK. V shed 0 bases and J shed 5 bases, with 16 bases lying between them. This CDR3 is built from 16 residues. The CDR3 nucleotides read TGTGCCAGCAGCCAAGAGGGCGGGACTCCAGCTTATGGCTACACCTTC. Translating gives CASSQEGGTPAYGYTF.

This chain links TRBV7-7 with TRBJ2-5; 7 bases line up with TRBD2. The CDR3 spans 15 residues. CDR1 is SSHAT and CDR2 is FNYEAQ in the germline V gene (reference sequence). V was pared by 4 bases and J by 1 base, with 6 bases of the junction left unmatched. CDR3 residues: CASSSQRGIQETQYF. For the CDR3, the DNA is TGTGCCAGCAGCTCGCAGCGGGGAATCCAAGAGACCCAGTACTTC.

The V call is TRBV13, the J call TRBJ1-2; TRBD1 matches 7 bases. Germline CDR1 and CDR2: PRHDT and FYEKMQ (reference sequence). The V and J ends lost 5 bases and 8 bases, in that order; junction bases with no gene match: 14. The CDR3 consists of 15 residues. CDR3 bases: TGTGCCAGCAGCCCCCCATCGACAGGGCCCCTAGGCTACACCTTC. The encoded protein is CASSPPSTGPLGYTF. The variable domain in full, completed from reference TRBV13 and TRBJ1-2, reads AAGVIQSPRHLIKEKRETATLKCYPIPRHDTVYWYQQGPGQDPQFLISFYEKMQSDKGSIPDRFSAQQFSDYHSELNMSSLELGDSALYFCASSPPSTGPLGYTFGSGTRLTVV.

CDR3 coding DNA: TGTGCCAGCAGCTTCCTCGGGGAGAACACTGAAGCTTTCTTT. Translation gives CASSFLGENTEAFF. The chain links TRBV9 to TRBJ1-1; no definite D call. The germline CDR1 and CDR2 sequences are SGDLS and YYNGEE. The CDR3 is 14 residues long. V lost 4 bases to trimming and J lost 1 base, with 11 bases between them.

The rearrangement joins TRBV5-1 to TRBJ2-5, with 8 bases matching TRBD2. Per germline, CDR1 SGHRS and CDR2 YFSETQ. The CDR3 runs to 15 residues. With V trimmed by 0 bases and J by 6 bases, 7 bases remained unmatched. The CDR3 DNA follows: TGCGCCAGCAGCTTGGCCGGGAGCGGGGGAAAGACCCAGTACTTC. It encodes CASSLAGSGGKTQYF. The whole variable domain, filled in from reference TRBV5-1 and TRBJ2-5, reads KAGVTQTPRYLIKTRGQQVTLSCSPISGHRSVSWYQQTPGQGLQFLFEYFSETQRNKGNFPGRFSGRQFSNSRSEMNVSTLELGDSALYLCASSLAGSGGKTQYFGPGTRLLVL.

This clone was seen more than once but under ten times. This chain links TRBV2 with TRBJ2-7; TRBD2 aligns across 10 bases. The CDR3 loop spans 15 amino acids. Germline trimming cut 6 bases from V and 2 bases from J; bases unmatched to any gene: 7. CDR1 is SNHLY, CDR2 FYNNEI, per germline. CDR3 sequence: CASRLGTSAAYEQYF. CDR3 in DNA: TGTGCCAGCAGACTCGGGACTAGCGCGGCCTACGAGCAGTACTTC.

The chain is built from TRBV5-1 and TRBJ2-3, with a tentative D call TRBD2 (5 bases). Trimming left V 3 bases short and J 5 bases short, with 7 bases between. There are 12 residues in the CDR3. Germline lookup yields CDR1 SGHRS and CDR2 YFSETQ. The CDR3 bases are TGCGCCAGCAGCTACGGAGGAGATACGCAGTATTTT. It specifies CASSYGGDTQYF.

The chain recombines TRBV25-1 with TRBJ1-2; tentative D call: TRBD1 (6 bases). Trimming shortened V by 2 bases and J by 8 bases, and 12 bases separated the two germline ends. The germline CDR1 and CDR2 sequences are MGHDK and SYGVNS. The CDR3 sequence is 13 residues long. The CDR3 region has the DNA TGTGCCAGCAGTGAAACAGGGCTGCTCGGCTACACCTTC. This codes for CASSETGLLGYTF.

This clone appeared once. The V call is TRBV2, the J call TRBJ2-3, with 9 bases identical to TRBD2. This CDR3 contains 16 residues. V lost 3 bases, J lost 0 bases, and 4 bases stayed unmatched. The V gene's germline CDR1 is SNHLY and CDR2 FYNNEI. CDR3 in DNA: TGTGCCAGCAGTGAGAGGCTAGCGGGAAGCACAGATACGCAGTATTTT. Protein sequence: CASSERLAGSTDTQYF.

This clone was detected a few times. This chain links TRBV23-1 with TRBJ2-5; D remains ambiguous. TRBV23-1 is recorded as an ORF, its role being uncertain. V lost 2 bases to trimming and J lost 4 bases, with 8 bases between them. The CDR3 length is 13 residues. The chain's CDR3 is CASSQTVGETQYF. The CDR3 DNA follows: TGCGCCAGCAGTCAAACGGTTGGAGAGACCCAGTACTTC.

The chain is built from TRBV4-1 and TRBJ1-1; D is perhaps TRBD1 (6 bases). Trimming removed 4 bases from V and 11 bases from J, with 17 bases in between. The germline CDR1 and CDR2 sequences are MGHRA and YSYEKL. The CDR3 sequence is 13 residues long. In DNA, the CDR3 is TGCGCCAGCAGCCTCCGGGACACCCAGGCGGCTTTCTTT. Amino acids: CASSLRDTQAAFF.

This clone was seen more than once but under ten times. The rearrangement uses TRBV5-8 and TRBJ2-5, with 11 bases aligning to TRBD1. CDR1 and CDR2 from the germline V gene are SGHTS and YDEGEE. The CDR3 contains 15 residues. V lost 3 bases, J lost 5 bases, and 6 bases stayed unmatched. CDR3 residues: CASSYWDRGLETQYF. CDR3 bases: TGTGCCAGCAGCTATTGGGACAGGGGGTTGGAGACCCAGTACTTC. Full variable domain (missing parts from reference TRBV5-8 and TRBJ2-5): EAGVTQSPTHLIKTRGQQATLRCSPISGHTSVYWYQQALGLGLQFLLWYDEGEERNRGNFPPRFSGRQFPNYSSELNVNALELEDSALYLCASSYWDRGLETQYFGPGTRLLVL.

This chain links TRBV11-1 with TRBJ2-1; 9 bases are shared with TRBD2. Germline CDR1 SGHAT, CDR2 FQDESV (reference sequence). CDR3 length: 15 amino acids. The ends lost 3 bases at V and 3 bases at J; junction bases unmatched: 3. For the CDR3, the DNA is TGTGCCAGCAGCTTTGTGACTAGCGGCTACAATGAGCAGTTCTTC. This encodes CASSFVTSGYNEQFF.

V usage is TRBV30 and J usage is TRBJ2-5; D might be TRBD2 (6 bases). Judging by the DNA end, TRBJ2-7 fits better; the J call may be wrong. The CDR3 totals 13 residues. CDR1 GTSNPN and CDR2 SVGIG come from the germline V gene (reference sequence). Written as DNA, the CDR3 is TGTGCCTGGAGTGTAATCGGGGGTTACGAGCAGTACTTC. It specifies CAWSVIGGYEQYF.

This clone was counted between two and nine times. This sample also contains other DNA sequences that code for the same CDR3. The chain links TRBV7-7 to TRBJ2-5; 10 bases map to TRBD2. The length of the CDR3 is 15 residues. The V gene end was trimmed by 1 base and the J gene end by 2 bases; junction bases not matched to a gene: 1. Germline V gene lookup returns CDR1 SSHAT and CDR2 FNYEAQ (reference sequence). CDR3 sequence (DNA): TGTGCCAGCAGCTTAGTGACTAGCGGGCAAGAGACCCAGTACTTC. Translation gives CASSLVTSGQETQYF.

The sample holds a few counts of this clone. The CDR3 is CASSYGSMGVSEQYF. In nucleotides, the CDR3 is TGTGCCAGCAGTTACGGGAGCATGGGAGTCAGCGAGCAGTACTTC. This chain uses TRBV6-5 with TRBJ2-7; D possibly corresponds to TRBD2 (5 bases). The CDR3 contains 15 residues. The germline gives CDR1 MNHEY, CDR2 SVGAGI. Trimming left V 2 bases short and J 6 bases short, with 17 bases between.

The chain has TRBV27 and TRBJ1-1; 8 bases are shared with TRBD1. This CDR3 comprises 14 residues. CDR1 is MNHEY and CDR2 is SMNVEV in the germline V gene (reference sequence). V trimming: 0 bases; J trimming: 11 bases; junction bases outside the gene matches: 8. CDR3 protein: CASSLSTGGHGAFF. DNA for the CDR3: TGTGCCAGCAGTTTATCTACAGGGGGTCATGGGGCTTTCTTT.